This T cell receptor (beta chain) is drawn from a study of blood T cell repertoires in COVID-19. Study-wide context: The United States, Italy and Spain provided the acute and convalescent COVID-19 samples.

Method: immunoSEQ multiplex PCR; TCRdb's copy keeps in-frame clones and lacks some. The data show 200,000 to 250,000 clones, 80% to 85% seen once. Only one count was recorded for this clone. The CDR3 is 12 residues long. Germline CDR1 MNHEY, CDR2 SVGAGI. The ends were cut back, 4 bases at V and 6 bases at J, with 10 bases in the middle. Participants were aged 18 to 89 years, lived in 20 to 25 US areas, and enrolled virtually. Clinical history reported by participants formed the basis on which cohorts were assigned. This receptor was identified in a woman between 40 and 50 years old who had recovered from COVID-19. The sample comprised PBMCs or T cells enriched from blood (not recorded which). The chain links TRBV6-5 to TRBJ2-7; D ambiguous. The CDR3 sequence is CASSSSSSEQYF. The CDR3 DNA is TGTGCCAGCAGTTCTTCCTCTAGCGAGCAGTACTTC.